These 17 T cell receptor beta chains share one sample of origin, sequenced in a study of regulatory T cells in long-lasting Graves disease. Time point given: persistent/refractory GD, antithyroid drugs over 5 years with positive TRAb. Isolated PBMC RNA provided the starting material for the TCR library. Building of the TCR beta libraries involved iRepertoire HTBI primers and Arm-PCR of CDR3 regions. TCRdb independently ran MiXCR on the multiplex PCR reads; one entry per CDR3 protein. This table holds some 430,000 distinct CDR3 sequences, roughly 21% found once. The sequences come from peripheral blood mononuclear cells (PBMCs), collected when the disease was refractory, from a patient treated with antithyroid drugs. The receptors shown here come from a female donor with Graves disease.

This clonotype appeared many times. V and J are TRBV12-3 or TRBV12-4 and TRBJ1-2, with D possibly being TRBD1 (5 bases). V dropped 4 bases and J dropped 6 bases, with 18 bases sitting between them. This CDR3 has 15 amino acids. The CDR3 protein is CASSSPQGGADGYTF. CDR3 nucleotides: TGTGCCAGCAGTTCCCCTCAAGGTGGGGCCGATGGCTACACCTTC.

This clonotype showed up many times. The rearrangement joins TRBV12-3 or TRBV12-4 to TRBJ2-5; 10 positions agree with TRBD1. This CDR3 has 17 residues. Unmatched junction bases numbered 9, after V lost 5 bases and J lost 0 bases. CDR3 residues: CASSLPPGQGYQETQYF. The CDR3 DNA reads as TGTGCCAGCAGTCTCCCTCCGGGACAGGGGTACCAAGAGACCCAGTACTTC.

This clonotype turned up a few times. A much larger clone lies one base from this, so it may be a read error. The rearrangement links TRBV12-3 or TRBV12-4 to TRBJ1-1; no definite D call. Trimming stripped 9 bases from V and 0 bases from J, with 17 bases between. The CDR3 length is 15 residues. The CDR3, as DNA: TGTGCCAGTTCGCGGGCCCCGACCTTGAACACTGAAGCTTTCTTT. Encoded protein: CASSRAPTLNTEAFF.

This clonotype was recorded a few times. The rearrangement links TRBV27 to TRBJ1-5; 7 bases match TRBD1. Germline V gene data show CDR1 as MNHEY and CDR2 as SMNVEV (reference sequence). The CDR3 is 14 residues long. V gave up 6 bases and J gave up 5 bases; unmatched junction bases: 7. CDR3 loop: CASRKTGMDQPQHF. CDR3 coding DNA: TGTGCCAGCAGAAAGACAGGGATGGATCAGCCCCAGCATTTT.

This clonotype showed up many times. The CDR3: CASRQSAGTEAFF. Here the CDR3 DNA reads TGTGCCAGCAGGCAGTCGGCGGGAACTGAAGCTTTCTTT. The chain links TRBV6-1 to TRBJ1-1; no clear D. With 6 bases removed from V and 5 bases from J, the gap between germline ends came to 13 bases. This CDR3 comprises 13 residues. Per the germline V gene, CDR1 is MNHNS and CDR2 is SASEGT.

This sequence joins TRBV28 and TRBJ2-6; TRBD1 matches 8 bases. Germline V gives CDR1 MDHEN, CDR2 SYDVKM. V dropped 5 bases and J dropped 2; count of bases not matched to a gene: 17. This CDR3 has 20 amino acids. In DNA, the CDR3 is TGTGCCAGCAGTCCTCTCACTACAGGGGGGATTCGCCCTGGGGCCAACGTCCTGACTTTC. Translating it yields CASSPLTTGGIRPGANVLTF.

The sample holds a few counts of this clonotype. The genes are TRBV28 and TRBJ2-3; 11 bases align to TRBD2. V lost 1 base to trimming and J lost 0 bases; unmatched junction nucleotides: 15. The CDR3 runs 21 residues. CDR1 is MDHEN and CDR2 is SYDVKM in the germline V gene. DNA for the CDR3: TGTGCCAGCAGTTTATTGGCGGAGACTAGCGGGGCCGTTACTAGCACAGATACGCAGTATTTT. It yields the protein CASSLLAETSGAVTSTDTQYF.

The chain has TRBV19 and TRBJ1-4; possibly TRBD1 for D (5 bases). Germline V gives CDR1 LNHDA, CDR2 SQIVND (reference sequence). The CDR3 loop spans 13 amino acids. V dropped 7 bases and J dropped 0 bases, with 6 bases sitting between them. CDR3 coding DNA: TGTGCCAGTATAGGGGCAACTAATGAAAAACTGTTTTTT. Encoded protein: CASIGATNEKLFF.

V usage is TRBV27 and J usage is TRBJ2-5, with D possibly called TRBD1 or TRBD2 (5 bases each). From germline, CDR1 is MNHEY and CDR2 SMNVEV (reference sequence). The germline V and J ends were trimmed by 4 bases and 2 bases, with 11 bases remaining between them. This CDR3 is 14 amino acids long. The CDR3 DNA follows: TGTGCCAGCAGTTCTGCCGGGACGCAAGAGACCCAGTACTTC. Amino acids: CASSSAGTQETQYF.

This clonotype was picked up many times. This chain connects TRBV27 to TRBJ2-5, with D possibly TRBD1 on 5 matching bases. Trimming took 0 bases from V and 7 from J, leaving 9 bases between them. Germline V gene sequence: CDR1 MNHEY, CDR2 SMNVEV (reference sequence). This CDR3 has 13 residues. The CDR3 nucleotides read TGTGCCAGCAGTTTATCGCGACAGTCGACCCAGTACTTC. It specifies CASSLSRQSTQYF.

The rearrangement links TRBV6-1 to TRBJ1-2; 7 nucleotides align to TRBD1. Germline V gene data show CDR1 as MNHNS and CDR2 as SASEGT. With V trimmed by 6 bases and J by 0 bases, 7 bases remained unmatched. CDR3 length: 15 residues. DNA for the CDR3: TGTGCCAGCAGGCCAGGGGGACCAGCTAACTATGGCTACACCTTC. It yields the protein CASRPGGPANYGYTF.

The chain couples TRBV4-1 to TRBJ1-1; tentative D call: TRBD1 (5 bases). Germline CDR1 is MGHRA and CDR2 is YSYEKL. CDR3 size: 14 residues. Trimming pared 0 bases from V and 3 bases from J, leaving 8 bases between. CDR3 nucleotide sequence: TGCGCCAGCAGCCAAGATCCGGGGGACACTGAAGCTTTCTTT. The encoded protein is CASSQDPGDTEAFF.

The rearrangement uses TRBV4-1 and TRBJ2-4, with a possible D match to TRBD2 (6 bases). Trimming took 4 bases from V and 0 from J, leaving 13 bases between them. This CDR3 has 16 amino acids. Germline-derived CDR1 and CDR2 are MGHRA and YSYEKL. In nucleotides, the CDR3 is TGCGCCAGCAGCCCTAGGGCGGGACTAGCCAAAAACATTCAGTACTTC. Translated, it gives CASSPRAGLAKNIQYF.

This clonotype came up a few times. The chain uses TRBV12-3 or TRBV12-4 and TRBJ2-5, with TRBD1 matching 9 bases. V lost 6 bases, J lost 5 bases, and 16 bases stayed unmatched. The length of the CDR3 is 17 residues. In DNA, the CDR3 is TGTGCCAGCAGCCCTGCCCCCGGGACAGGGTATAGGGAGACCCAGTACTTC. Encoded protein: CASSPAPGTGYRETQYF.

This clonotype was seen only a few times. J is TRBJ1-1 and V is TRBV5-1; D uncertain. V was cut by 5 bases and J by 1 base, with 9 bases left in between. Germline V gene sequence: CDR1 SGHRS, CDR2 YFSETQ. The CDR3 totals 13 residues. The DNA of the CDR3 is TGCGCCAGCAGATTGACACAGAACACTGAAGCTTTCTTT. It codes for CASRLTQNTEAFF.

The J gene is TRBJ2-6, the V gene TRBV7-3; maybe TRBD2 (7 bases). The V and J ends lost 2 bases and 2 bases respectively, with 13 bases between them. The CDR3 is 17 residues long. CDR1 SGHTA and CDR2 FQGTGA come from the germline V gene. CDR3 in amino acids: CASSLSRGGPGANVLTF. CDR3 bases: TGTGCCAGCAGCTTATCTAGGGGGGGCCCTGGGGCCAACGTCCTGACTTTC. Full variable domain (missing parts from reference TRBV7-3 and TRBJ2-6): GAGVSQTPSNKVTEKGKYVELRCDPISGHTALYWYRQSLGQGPEFLIYFQGTGAADDSGLPNDRFFAVRPEGSVSTLKIQRTERGDSAVYLCASSLSRGGPGANVLTFGAGSRLTVL.

This chain connects TRBV10-2 to TRBJ1-5; the match to TRBD1 covers 8 bases. V dropped 6 bases and J dropped 5; count of bases not matched to a gene: 6. The CDR3 contains 14 residues. CDR1 and CDR2 (germline): WSHSY, SAAADI. The CDR3 coding sequence is TGCGCCAGCAGCGGGGACAGGTACCATCAGCCCCAGCATTTT. Protein sequence: CASSGDRYHQPQHF.